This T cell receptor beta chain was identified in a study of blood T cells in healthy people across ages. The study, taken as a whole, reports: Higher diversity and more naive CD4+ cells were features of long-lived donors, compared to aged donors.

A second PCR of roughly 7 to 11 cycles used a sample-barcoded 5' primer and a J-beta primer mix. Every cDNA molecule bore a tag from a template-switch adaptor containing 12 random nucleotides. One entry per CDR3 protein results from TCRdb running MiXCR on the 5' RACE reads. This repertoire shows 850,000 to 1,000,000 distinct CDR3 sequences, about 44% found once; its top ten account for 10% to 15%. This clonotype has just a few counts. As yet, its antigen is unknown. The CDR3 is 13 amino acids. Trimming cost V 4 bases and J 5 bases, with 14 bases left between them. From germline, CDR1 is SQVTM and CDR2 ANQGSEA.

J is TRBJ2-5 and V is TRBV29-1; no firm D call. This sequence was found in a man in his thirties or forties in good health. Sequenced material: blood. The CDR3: CSVVIGATETQYF. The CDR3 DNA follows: TGCAGCGTTGTTATCGGTGCCACGGAGACCCAGTACTTC. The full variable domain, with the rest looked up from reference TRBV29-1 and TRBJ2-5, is SAVISQKPSRDICQRGTSLTIQCQVDSQVTMMFWYRQQPGQSLTLIATANQGSEATYESGFVIDKFPISRPNLTFSTLTVSNMSPEDSSIYLCSVVIGATETQYFGPGTRLLVL.